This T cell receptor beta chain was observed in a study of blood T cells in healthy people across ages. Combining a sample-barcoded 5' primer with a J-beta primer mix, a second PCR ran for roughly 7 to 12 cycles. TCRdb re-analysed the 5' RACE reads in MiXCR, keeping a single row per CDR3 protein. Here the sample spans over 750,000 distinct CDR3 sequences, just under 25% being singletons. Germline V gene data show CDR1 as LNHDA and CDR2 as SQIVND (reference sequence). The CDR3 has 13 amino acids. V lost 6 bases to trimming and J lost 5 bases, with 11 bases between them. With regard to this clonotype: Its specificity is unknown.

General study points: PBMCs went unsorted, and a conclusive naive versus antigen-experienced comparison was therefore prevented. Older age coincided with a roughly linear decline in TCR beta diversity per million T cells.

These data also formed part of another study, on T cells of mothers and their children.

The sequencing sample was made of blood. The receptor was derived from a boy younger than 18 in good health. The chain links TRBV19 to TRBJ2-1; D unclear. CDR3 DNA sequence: TGTGCCAGTAGCAACGGGCTTGACAATGAGCAGTTCTTC. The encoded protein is CASSNGLDNEQFF.